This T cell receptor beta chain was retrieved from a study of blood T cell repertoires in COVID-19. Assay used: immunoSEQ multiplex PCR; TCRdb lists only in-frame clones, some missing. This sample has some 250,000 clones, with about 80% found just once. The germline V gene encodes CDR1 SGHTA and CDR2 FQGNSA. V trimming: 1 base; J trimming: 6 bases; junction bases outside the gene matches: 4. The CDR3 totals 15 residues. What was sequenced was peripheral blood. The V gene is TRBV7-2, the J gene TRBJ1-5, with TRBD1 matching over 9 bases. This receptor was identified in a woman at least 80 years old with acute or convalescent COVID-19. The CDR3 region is CASSLERQGGQPQHF. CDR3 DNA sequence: TGTGCCAGCAGCTTAGAGAGACAGGGGGGTCAGCCCCAGCATTTT.